The rows below give T cell receptor beta chains drawn from one sample of a study of T cells in Graves' hyperthyroidism and ophthalmopathy. TCRdb recomputed calls from the multiplex PCR reads with MiXCR, one row per CDR3 protein. Among about 200,000 distinct CDR3 sequences, around 20% were seen once, and the ten largest hold roughly two fifths. Input material: blood. All receptors derive from a man aged 40-49 years with Graves' hyperthyroidism. Both conserved end residues are part of each CDR3. The D gene is left open where the match is weak. Clone size is stated in some rows and not others, as once, few, many or a class when expanded.

clone_size | j_call | d_call | v_call | cdr3_aa | cdr3_nt
many | TRBJ2-3 | NA | TRBV18 | CASSPGGSTDTQYF | TGTGCCAGCTCACCTGGGGGAAGCACAGATACGCAGTATTTT
NA | TRBJ2-6 | TRBD1 | TRBV6-4 | CASSRDSSGANVLTF | TGTGCCAGCAGTAGGGACAGCTCTGGGGCCAACGTCCTGACTTTC
many | TRBJ1-6 | NA | TRBV28 | CASLGWGARNSPLHF | TGTGCCAGCCTCGGCTGGGGGGCGCGGAATTCACCCCTCCACTTT
once | TRBJ1-2 | TRBD1 | TRBV28 | CASSSQGQGDYGYTF | TGTGCCAGCAGTTCCCAAGGACAGGGTGACTATGGCTACACCTTC
NA | TRBJ2-7 | NA | TRBV28 | CASSLRTRELEQYF | TGTGCCAGCAGTTTGCGGACCAGGGAACTCGAGCAGTACTTC
many | TRBJ2-1 | TRBD2 | TRBV20-1 | CSASLAGGRGSYNEQFF | TGCAGTGCTAGTTTAGCGGGGGGGCGGGGTTCCTACAATGAGCAGTTCTTC
many | TRBJ2-3 | TRBD2 | TRBV10-2 | CASSSGGGWDTQYF | TGCGCCAGCAGTAGCGGGGGGGGTTGGGATACGCAGTATTTT
NA | TRBJ2-1 | NA | TRBV27 | CASRPGHYNEQFF | TGTGCCAGCAGACCGGGACACTACAATGAGCAGTTCTTC
few | TRBJ1-5 | TRBD1 | TRBV7-9 | CASSPGTGVNQPQHF | TGTGCCAGCAGCCCCGGGACAGGGGTCAATCAGCCCCAGCATTTT
NA | TRBJ1-1 | TRBD1 | TRBV5-1 | CASSLAGTGTGAFF | TGCGCCAGCAGCTTGGCGGGGACAGGGACAGGAGCTTTCTTT
NA | TRBJ2-7 | NA | TRBV11-1 | CASSQGSGEREQYF | TGTGCCAGCAGCCAAGGCTCCGGGGAGAGAGAGCAGTACTTC
many | TRBJ2-4 | NA | TRBV7-2 | CASSLDRPGAGENIQYF | TGTGCCAGCAGCTTAGATAGACCGGGGGCGGGGGAAAACATTCAGTACTTC
many | TRBJ2-1 | TRBD1 | TRBV11-3 | CASSADRGSYNEQFF | TGTGCCAGCAGCGCAGACAGGGGGTCCTACAATGAGCAGTTCTTC
few | TRBJ2-5 | NA | TRBV20-1 | CSANPDSTLETQYF | TGCAGTGCTAACCCGGACAGTACCTTGGAGACCCAGTACTTC
many | TRBJ1-2 | NA | TRBV18 | CASSPQSRDYGYTF | TGTGCCAGCTCCCCCCAAAGCAGGGACTATGGCTACACCTTC
few | TRBJ1-6 | NA | TRBV5-4 | CASSLASPSFRDSPLHF | TGTGCCAGCAGCTTGGCCTCTCCCTCTTTCCGGGATTCACCCCTCCACTTT
NA | TRBJ2-7 | NA | TRBV6-1 | CASRTGGSYEQYF | TGTGCCAGCAGAACCGGCGGGTCCTACGAGCAGTACTTC
NA | TRBJ2-1 | NA | TRBV11-2 | CASSPGDSNYNEQFF | TGTGCCAGCAGCCCGGGGGACAGCAACTACAATGAGCAGTTCTTC
many | TRBJ2-5 | NA | TRBV7-7 | CASSLSEGETQYF | TGTGCCAGCAGTTTATCGGAGGGGGAGACCCAGTACTTC
few | TRBJ1-6 | NA | TRBV20-1 | CSAPTSYNSPLHF | TGCAGTGCCCCGACGTCCTATAATTCACCCCTCCACTTT
NA | TRBJ2-3 | NA | TRBV4-2 | CASSQDWVGRDRADTQYF | TGTGCCAGCAGCCAAGATTGGGTAGGCAGGGATCGGGCAGATACGCAGTATTTT
many | TRBJ2-7 | NA | TRBV6-1 | CASRSSYEQYF | TGTGCCAGCAGGTCCTCCTACGAGCAGTACTTC
NA | TRBJ2-1 | NA | TRBV25-1 | CASTQTLYNEQFF | TGTGCCAGCACTCAGACCCTTTACAATGAGCAGTTCTTC
NA | TRBJ2-3 | TRBD2 | TRBV11-2 | CASSFGGGQDTQYF | TGTGCCAGCAGCTTCGGGGGGGGGCAAGATACGCAGTATTTT
many | TRBJ1-2 | NA | TRBV3-1 | CASSQYGANYGYTF | TGTGCCAGCAGCCAATACGGAGCTAACTATGGCTACACCTTC
few | TRBJ2-7 | NA | TRBV10-1 | CASSEIWHEQYF | TGCGCCAGCAGTGAGATCTGGCACGAGCAGTACTTC
many | TRBJ1-2 | NA | TRBV2 | CASRSTGFRDGYTF | TGTGCCAGCAGGTCGACAGGATTTCGGGATGGCTACACCTTC
few | TRBJ1-5 | NA | TRBV9 | CASSIDSNQPQHF | TGTGCCAGCAGCATCGACAGCAATCAGCCCCAGCATTTT
many | TRBJ1-1 | NA | TRBV20-1 | CSARDPLTPTEAFF | TGCAGTGCTAGAGACCCCCTTACACCCACTGAAGCTTTCTTT